This T cell receptor (beta chain) was identified during a study of T cell changes during pregnancy in multiple sclerosis. Trimming removed 4 bases from V and 5 bases from J; junction bases left unmatched: 4. The CDR3 consists of 13 residues. The germline CDR1 and CDR2 sequences are SGHDT and YYEEEE. In its sample, this clone was seen a few times. Sequencing was performed with immunoSEQ multiplex PCR; in TCRdb, only in-frame clones are kept and a portion is missing. Among around 22,000 clones, approximately 90% were seen once, and the ten largest hold about 0.6%. The starting material was CD4+ T cells from peripheral blood mononuclear cells, obtained after pregnancy. The clonotype originates from a female donor in good health, enrolled as a control in a pregnancy study. This sequence joins TRBV5-6 and TRBJ2-5, with 8 bases fitting TRBD1. CDR3 coding DNA: TGTGCCAGCAGCCCAGGGGGCGAGGAGACCCAGTACTTC. This translates into CASSPGGEETQYF.